The T cell receptor beta chain under discussion was sequenced for a study of radiotherapy plus CTLA-4 blockade in lung cancer. General observations from the study: Clones derived from tumor TCRs expanded in blood after radiotherapy plus ipilimumab. Early blood T cell clone dynamics, with interferon-beta, were reported to best predict response.

Alongside CTLA-4 blockade with ipilimumab, patients with chemo-refractory metastatic non-small-cell lung cancer received focal radiation. Notes on this clone: The target antigen is unknown.

Trimming took 2 bases from V and 1 from J; bases not matched to a gene: 8. Looked up from germline, CDR1 is SGHNT and CDR2 is YYREEE (reference sequence). CDR3 length: 16 amino acids. Sequenced by immunoSEQ multiplex PCR; TCRdb stores in-frame clones only, minus some. Found here are approximately 80,000 clones, 74% of them singletons; the top ten hold more than 9%. This TCR was sampled from a human donor with non-small cell lung cancer whose response to radiotherapy plus ipilimumab could not be evaluated. Source: peripheral blood, taken from a patient treated with radiotherapy plus ipilimumab. The chain combines TRBV5-4 with TRBJ1-2; TRBD1 matches at 7 bases. CDR3 in amino acids: CASSLGTATLNYGYTF. In DNA form, the CDR3 reads TGTGCCAGCAGCTTAGGGACAGCCACGCTTAACTATGGCTACACCTTC.